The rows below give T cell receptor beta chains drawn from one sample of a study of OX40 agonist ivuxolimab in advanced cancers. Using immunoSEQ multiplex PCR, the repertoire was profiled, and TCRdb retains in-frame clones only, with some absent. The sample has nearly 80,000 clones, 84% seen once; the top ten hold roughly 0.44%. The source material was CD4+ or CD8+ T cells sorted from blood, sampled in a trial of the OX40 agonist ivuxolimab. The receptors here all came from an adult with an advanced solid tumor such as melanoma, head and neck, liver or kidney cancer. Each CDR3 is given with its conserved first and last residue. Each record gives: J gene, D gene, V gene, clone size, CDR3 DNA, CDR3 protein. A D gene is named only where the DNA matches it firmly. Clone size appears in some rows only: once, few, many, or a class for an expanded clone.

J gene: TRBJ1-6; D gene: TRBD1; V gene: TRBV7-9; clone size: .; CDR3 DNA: TGTGCCAGCAGCCGGGACAGTGATAATTCACCCCTCCACTTT; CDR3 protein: CASSRDSDNSPLHF
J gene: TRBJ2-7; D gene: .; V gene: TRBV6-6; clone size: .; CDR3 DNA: TGTGCCAGCAGTTACTCGAGTCCACCTTCCTACGAGCAGTACTTC; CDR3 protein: CASSYSSPPSYEQYF
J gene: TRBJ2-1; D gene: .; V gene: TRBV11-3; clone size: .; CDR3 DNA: TGTGCCAGCAGCTACGGGGCCGGGAATGAGCAGTTCTTC; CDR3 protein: CASSYGAGNEQFF
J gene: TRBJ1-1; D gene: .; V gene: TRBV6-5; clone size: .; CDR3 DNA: TGTGCCAGCAGTTACTCAGGGGAGAACACTGAAGCTTTCTTT; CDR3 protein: CASSYSGENTEAFF
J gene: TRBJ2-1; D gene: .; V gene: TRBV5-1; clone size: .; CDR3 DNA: TGCGCCAGCAGCAACGGACAGATTGAGCAGTTCTTC; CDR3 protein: CASSNGQIEQFF
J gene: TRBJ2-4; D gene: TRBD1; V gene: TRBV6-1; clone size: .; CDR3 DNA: TGTGCCAGCAGCGGCGCCAGACAGGGAGAAAACATTCAGTACTTC; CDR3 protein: CASSGARQGENIQYF
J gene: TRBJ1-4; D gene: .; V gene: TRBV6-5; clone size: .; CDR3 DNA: TGTGCCAGCAGTTACTCATGGACGGGCAGAGGTGAAAAACTGTTTTTT; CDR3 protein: CASSYSWTGRGEKLFF
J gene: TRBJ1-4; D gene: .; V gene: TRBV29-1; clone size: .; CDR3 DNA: TGCAGCGTGGATCTCGCAGGCCATGAATGGGGAGGACTGTTTTTT; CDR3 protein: CSVDLAGHEWGGLFF
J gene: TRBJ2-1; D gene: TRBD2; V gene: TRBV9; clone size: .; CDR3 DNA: TGTGCCAGCAGCGTAGGAAGCGGGAGTATTTCTGAGCAGTTCTTC; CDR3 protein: CASSVGSGSISEQFF
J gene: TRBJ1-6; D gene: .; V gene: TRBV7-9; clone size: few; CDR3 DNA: TGTGCCAGCAGCTTTTCCGATGGACCCCTCCACTTT; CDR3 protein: CASSFSDGPLHF
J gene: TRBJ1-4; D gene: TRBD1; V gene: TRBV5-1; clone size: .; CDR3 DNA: TGCGCCAGCTCGGGGACAGGGGGCTCTCCGGGAGAAAAACTGTTTTTT; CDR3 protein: CASSGTGGSPGEKLFF
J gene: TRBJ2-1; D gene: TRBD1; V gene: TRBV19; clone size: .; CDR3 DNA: TGTGCCAGTAGCCGACAGGGGGGGTCCGGTGACAATGAGCAGTTCTTC; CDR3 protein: CASSRQGGSGDNEQFF
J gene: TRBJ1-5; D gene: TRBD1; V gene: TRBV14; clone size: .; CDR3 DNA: TGTGCCAGCAGCCGAACCGGGACAGCAATACATTTT; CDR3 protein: CASSRTGTAIHF
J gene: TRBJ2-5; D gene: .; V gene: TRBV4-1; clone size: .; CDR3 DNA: TGCGCCAGCAGCCAGATGAATAGACCCAGAGAGGAGACCCAGTACTTC; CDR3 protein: CASSQMNRPREETQYF
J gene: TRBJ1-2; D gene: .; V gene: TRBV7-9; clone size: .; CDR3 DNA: TGTGCCAGCAGCCCCTGGGGAGGGTACGAGTCGAATGGCTACACCTTC; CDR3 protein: CASSPWGGYESNGYTF
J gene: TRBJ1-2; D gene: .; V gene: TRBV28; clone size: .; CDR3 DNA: TGTGCCAGCAACGGGAACTATGGCTACACCTTC; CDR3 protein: CASNGNYGYTF
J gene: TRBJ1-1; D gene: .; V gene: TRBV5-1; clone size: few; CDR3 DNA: TGCGCCAGCAGCTTGGAGGGGTCCCAATACACTGAAGCTTTCTTT; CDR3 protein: CASSLEGSQYTEAFF
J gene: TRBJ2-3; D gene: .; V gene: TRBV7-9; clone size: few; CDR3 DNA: TGTGCCAGCAGTTCAGAACCAGATACGCAGTATTTT; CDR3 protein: CASSSEPDTQYF
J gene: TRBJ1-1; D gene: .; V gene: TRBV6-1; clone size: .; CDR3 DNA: TGTGCCAGCGGAGGACAGACAAACACTGAAGCTTTCTTT; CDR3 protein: CASGGQTNTEAFF
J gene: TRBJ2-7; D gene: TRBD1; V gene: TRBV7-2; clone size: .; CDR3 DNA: TGTGCCAGCAGCTTGTGGCCGACAGGGGGTGTCAACGAGCAGTACTTC; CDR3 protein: CASSLWPTGGVNEQYF
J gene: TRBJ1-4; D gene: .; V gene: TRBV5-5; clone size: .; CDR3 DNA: TGTGCCAGCAGCTTGGCTTTACGGGACGAAAAACTGTTTTTT; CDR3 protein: CASSLALRDEKLFF
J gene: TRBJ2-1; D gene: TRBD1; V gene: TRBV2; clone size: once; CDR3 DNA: TGTGCCAGCAGAGGGACAGGCTCCTACAATGAGCAGTTCTTC; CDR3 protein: CASRGTGSYNEQFF
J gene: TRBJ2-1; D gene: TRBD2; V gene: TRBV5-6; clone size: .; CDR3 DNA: TGTGCCAGCAGCTTGTTTGTTCAGGGACTAGCGAGACTCAATGAGCAGTTCTTC; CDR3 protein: CASSLFVQGLARLNEQFF
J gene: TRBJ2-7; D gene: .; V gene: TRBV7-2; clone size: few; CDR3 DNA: TGTGCCAGCAGCTTGTTCGACAGGCTGAACTACGAGCAGTACTTC; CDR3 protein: CASSLFDRLNYEQYF
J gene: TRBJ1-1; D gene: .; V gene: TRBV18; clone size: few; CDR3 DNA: TGTGCCAGCTCACCCTCTTCGGGGATGACTGAAGCTTTCTTT; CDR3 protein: CASSPSSGMTEAFF
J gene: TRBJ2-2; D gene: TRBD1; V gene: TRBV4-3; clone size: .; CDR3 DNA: TGCGCCAGCAGCCAAGTGTTCGGACAGGGGCTAGGCGGGGAGCTGTTTTTT; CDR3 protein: CASSQVFGQGLGGELFF
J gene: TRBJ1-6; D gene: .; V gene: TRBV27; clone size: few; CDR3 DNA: TGTGCCAGCAGACCCATACAGGGTTCACCCCTCCACTTT; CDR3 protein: CASRPIQGSPLHF
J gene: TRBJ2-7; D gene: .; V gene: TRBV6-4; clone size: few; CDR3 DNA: TGTGCCAGCAGTGACGGCTACGAGCAGTACTTC; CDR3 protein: CASSDGYEQYF
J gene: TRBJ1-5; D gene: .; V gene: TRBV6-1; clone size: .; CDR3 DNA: TGTGCCAGCAGTGACCGGGACATCCAGCCCCAGCATTTT; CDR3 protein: CASSDRDIQPQHF
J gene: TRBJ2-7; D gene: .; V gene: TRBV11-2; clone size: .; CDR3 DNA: TGTGCCAGCAGTAATCATCTGGGGCAGCGAGCCTCCTACGAGCAGTACTTC; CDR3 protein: CASSNHLGQRASYEQYF
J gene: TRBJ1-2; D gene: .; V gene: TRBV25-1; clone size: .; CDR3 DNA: TGTGCCAGCAGTGAATCCTCCCGGACAGAGTATGGCTACACCTTC; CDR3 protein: CASSESSRTEYGYTF
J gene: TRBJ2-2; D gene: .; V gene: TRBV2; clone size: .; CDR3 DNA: TGTGCCAGCAGTGAAGAGCGGACGAACACCGGGGAGCTGTTTTTT; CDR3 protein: CASSEERTNTGELFF
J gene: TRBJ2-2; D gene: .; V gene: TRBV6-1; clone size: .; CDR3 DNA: TGTGCCAGCATACCAGGACATAAGGGGACCGGGGAGCTGTTTTTT; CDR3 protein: CASIPGHKGTGELFF
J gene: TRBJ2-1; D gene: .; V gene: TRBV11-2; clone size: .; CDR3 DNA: TGTGCCAGCAGCTTAGACCGGGGCCGGGTCTATGAGCAGTTCTTC; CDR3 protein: CASSLDRGRVYEQFF
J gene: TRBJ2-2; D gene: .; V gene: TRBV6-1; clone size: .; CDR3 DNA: TGTGCCAGCAGTGAAAGTGGGGCGGGACTGAACACCGGGGAGCTGTTTTTT; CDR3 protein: CASSESGAGLNTGELFF
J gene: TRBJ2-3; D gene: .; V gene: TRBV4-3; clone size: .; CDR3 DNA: TGCGCCAGCAGCCAAGATAGGGGCAGACCCACAGATACGCAGTATTTT; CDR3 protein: CASSQDRGRPTDTQYF
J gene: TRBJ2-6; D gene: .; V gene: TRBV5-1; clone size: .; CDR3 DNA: TGCGCCAGCAGCCCGGAGCCCTCCTCTGGGGCCAACGTCCTGACTTTC; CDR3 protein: CASSPEPSSGANVLTF
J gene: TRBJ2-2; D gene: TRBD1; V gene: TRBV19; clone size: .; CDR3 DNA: TGTGCCAGTTACCGTAGGACAGGGAACACCGGGGAGCTGTTTTTT; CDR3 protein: CASYRRTGNTGELFF
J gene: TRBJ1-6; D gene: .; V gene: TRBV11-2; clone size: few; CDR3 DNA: TGTGCCAGCAGCTTAGATCTCTCCTCACCCCTCCACTTT; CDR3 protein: CASSLDLSSPLHF
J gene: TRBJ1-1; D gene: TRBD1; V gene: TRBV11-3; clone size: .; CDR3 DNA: TGTGCCAGCAGCTTGAGGGGGCATGAAGCTTTCTTT; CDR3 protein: CASSLRGHEAFF
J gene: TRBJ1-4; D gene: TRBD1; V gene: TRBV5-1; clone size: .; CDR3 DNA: TGCGCCAGCAGCCCAGGGGGCACTAATGAAAAACTGTTTTTT; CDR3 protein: CASSPGGTNEKLFF
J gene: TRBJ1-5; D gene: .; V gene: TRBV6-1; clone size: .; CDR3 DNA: TGTGCCAGCAGTGAAAGGGGGGTTGGGCAGCCCCAGCATTTT; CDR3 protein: CASSERGVGQPQHF
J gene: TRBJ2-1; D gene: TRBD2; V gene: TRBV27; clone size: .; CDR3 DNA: TGTGCCAGCAGAAAAGGGACTAGCGGTGAGCAGTTCTTC; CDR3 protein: CASRKGTSGEQFF
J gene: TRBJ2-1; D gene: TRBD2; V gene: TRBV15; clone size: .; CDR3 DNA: TGTGCCACCAGCAGAGAGGGTCAACTAGCGGATTCCTACAATGAGCAGTTCTTC; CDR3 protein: CATSREGQLADSYNEQFF
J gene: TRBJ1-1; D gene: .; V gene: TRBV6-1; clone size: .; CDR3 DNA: TGTGCCAGCAGGTCTAGGGGAGGCGGGAACACTGAAGCTTTCTTT; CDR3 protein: CASRSRGGGNTEAFF
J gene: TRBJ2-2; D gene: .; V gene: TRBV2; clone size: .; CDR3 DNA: TGTGCCGGGCAAACGACAGGGAACACCGGGGAGCTGTTTTTT; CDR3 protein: CAGQTTGNTGELFF
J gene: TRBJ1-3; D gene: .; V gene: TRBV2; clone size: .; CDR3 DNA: TGTGCCAGCAGGGGGGCAGGAGGCAATGAAAACACCATATATTTT; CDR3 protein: CASRGAGGNENTIYF
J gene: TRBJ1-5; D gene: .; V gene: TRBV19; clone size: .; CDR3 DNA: TGTGCCAGTACCATGGGGGGGAACCAGCCCCAGCATTTT; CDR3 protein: CASTMGGNQPQHF
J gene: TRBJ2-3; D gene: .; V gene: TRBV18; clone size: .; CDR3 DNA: TGTGCCAGCTCACGAAGCACAGATACGCAGTATTTT; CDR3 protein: CASSRSTDTQYF
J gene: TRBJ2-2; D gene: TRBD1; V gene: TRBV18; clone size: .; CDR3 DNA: TGTGCCAGCTCACCGCTCTCCAGGGGGACCGGGGAGCTGTTTTTT; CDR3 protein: CASSPLSRGTGELFF
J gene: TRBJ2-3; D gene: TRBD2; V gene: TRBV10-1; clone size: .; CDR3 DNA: TGCGCCAGCAGTGGGTACGGTAGTCTAGCGGGGAGGACAGATACGCAGTATTTT; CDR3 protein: CASSGYGSLAGRTDTQYF
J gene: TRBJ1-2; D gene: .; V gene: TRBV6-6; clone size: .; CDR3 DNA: TGTGCCAGCAGTTACGTCTGGGGCGGATACTATGGCTACACCTTC; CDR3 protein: CASSYVWGGYYGYTF
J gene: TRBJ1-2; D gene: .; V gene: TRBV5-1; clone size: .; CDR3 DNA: TGCGCCAGCAGCTGGGACGACAGAGCTAACTATGGCTACACCTTC; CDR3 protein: CASSWDDRANYGYTF
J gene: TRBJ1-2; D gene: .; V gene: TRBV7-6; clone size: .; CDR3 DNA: TGTGCCAGCAGCTCCGGACAGAACTATGGCTACACCTTC; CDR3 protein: CASSSGQNYGYTF